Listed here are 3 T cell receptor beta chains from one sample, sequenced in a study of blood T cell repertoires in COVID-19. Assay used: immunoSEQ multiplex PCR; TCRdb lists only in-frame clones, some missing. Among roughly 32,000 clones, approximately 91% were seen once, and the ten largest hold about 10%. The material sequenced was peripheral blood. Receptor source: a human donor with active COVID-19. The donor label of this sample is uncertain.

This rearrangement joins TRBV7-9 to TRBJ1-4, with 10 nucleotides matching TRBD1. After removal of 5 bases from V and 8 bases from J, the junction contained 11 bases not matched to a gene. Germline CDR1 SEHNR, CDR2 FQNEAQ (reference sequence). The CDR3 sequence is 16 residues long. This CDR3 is CASSPSPGQGREKLFF. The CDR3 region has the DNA TGTGCCAGCAGCCCGTCTCCGGGACAGGGGCGGGAAAAACTGTTTTTT.

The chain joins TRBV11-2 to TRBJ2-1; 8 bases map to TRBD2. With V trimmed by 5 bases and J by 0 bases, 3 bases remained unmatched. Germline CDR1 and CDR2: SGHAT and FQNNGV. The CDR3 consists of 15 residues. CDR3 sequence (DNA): TGTGCCAGCAGCCTGAGCGGGAGCTCCTACAATGAGCAGTTCTTC. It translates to CASSLSGSSYNEQFF.

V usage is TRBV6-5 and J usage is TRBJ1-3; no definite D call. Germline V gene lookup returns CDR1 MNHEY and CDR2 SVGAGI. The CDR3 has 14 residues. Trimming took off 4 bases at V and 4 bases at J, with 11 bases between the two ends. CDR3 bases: TGTGCCAGCAGTTCCTCCCTCTCCGGAAACACCATATATTTT. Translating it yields CASSSSLSGNTIYF.